This T cell receptor beta chain comes out of a study of early T cells in non-severe SARS-CoV-2 infection. The CDR3 contains 12 residues. The V gene lost 2 bases and the J gene lost 5 bases, with 5 bases spanning the gap. CDR1 and CDR2 (germline): SGHNT, YYREEE (reference sequence). Individual cDNA molecules carried attached unique molecular identifiers. TCRdb passed the 5' RACE reads through MiXCR, listing each CDR3 protein once. The data hold more than 80,000 distinct CDR3 sequences, with roughly 9.6% observed a single time. V is TRBV5-4 and J is TRBJ2-4; maybe TRBD2 (5 bases). What was sequenced was whole blood. The sequence was collected from an adult who was a healthcare worker with PCR-confirmed SARS-CoV-2 infection or an uninfected control (not recorded which). The CDR3 DNA is TGTGCCAGCAGCTTCGGGGAAAACATTCAGTACTTC. This sequence encodes CASSFGENIQYF.